Below are 19 T cell receptor beta chains sequenced from a single sample in a study of CD8 T cells in ankylosing spondylitis. Study-wide results and limits: What seemed typical of ankylosing spondylitis blood was a TCR beta motif built from about 8 highly homologous variants.

TCRdb independently ran MiXCR on the 5' RACE reads; one entry per CDR3 protein. The repertoire holds roughly 490,000 distinct CDR3 sequences, with 5.3% as singletons. The antigens of these receptors remain unknown. The sample consisted of blood, either unsorted or a sorted T cell fraction (not recorded which). The receptors originated from a male donor with ankylosing spondylitis.

This clonotype appeared many times. The chain links TRBV28 to TRBJ2-1, with a tentative D call TRBD2 (7 bases). Per the germline V gene, CDR1 is MDHEN and CDR2 is SYDVKM. The CDR3 contains 15 residues. Trimming shortened V by 3 bases and J by 4 bases, and 13 bases separated the two germline ends. This CDR3 is CASSFGEGVYNEQFF. As DNA, the CDR3 is TGTGCCAGCAGTTTCGGGGAGGGGGTTTACAATGAGCAGTTCTTC.

The chain employs TRBV4-3 and TRBJ2-7; TRBD2 might be the D (6 bases). The germline V gene encodes CDR1 LGHNA and CDR2 YSLEER. The CDR3 runs 19 residues. V lost 2 bases and J lost 4, with 27 bases in between. The CDR3 coding sequence is TGCGCCAGCAGCCAACTCCGCGGAGGGACGAGGCAACTCTGTTACGAGCAGTACTTC. This gives the protein CASSQLRGGTRQLCYEQYF.

The rearrangement joins TRBV4-1 to TRBJ2-3, with 7 bases aligning to TRBD1. CDR1 and CDR2 (germline): MGHRA, YSYEKL. CDR3 size: 18 residues. V shed 2 bases and J 6 bases; nucleotides not matched to a gene: 17. In nucleotides, the CDR3 is TGCGCCAGCAGCCAAAGACAGGGAATGATCCAGTCCGGGGATACGCAGTATTTT. Translated: CASSQRQGMIQSGDTQYF.

Many counts were recorded for this clonotype. J is TRBJ1-6 and V is TRBV20-1, with unresolved D. V was pared by 4 bases and J by 6 bases, with 10 bases between. The CDR3 covers 13 residues. The germline V gene encodes CDR1 DFQATT and CDR2 SNEGSKA (reference sequence). The CDR3 loop is CSAKGSSNSPLHF. CDR3 nucleotides: TGCAGTGCTAAGGGTAGTAGTAATTCACCCCTCCACTTT.

This clonotype was counted between two and nine times. The rearrangement links TRBV2 to TRBJ1-5; 8 positions agree with TRBD1. The trim removed 7 bases at V and 6 bases at J, leaving 11 bases unmatched. The CDR3 extends over 15 amino acids. Germline loops: CDR1 SNHLY, CDR2 FYNNEI. In nucleotides, the CDR3 is TGTGCCAGCATACCGGACAGGGTATTCGGTCAGCCCCAGCATTTT. It codes for CASIPDRVFGQPQHF.

This clonotype has a count of ten or more. The chain combines TRBV12-3 or TRBV12-4 with TRBJ2-5, with 8 bases lining up with TRBD2. V shed 5 bases, J shed 4 bases, and the junction held 0 bases outside the gene matches. This CDR3 is 12 amino acids long. Here the CDR3 DNA reads TGTGCCAGCAGTACTAGCGGAGAGACCCAGTACTTC. Translated: CASSTSGETQYF.

This clonotype came up many times. J is TRBJ2-1 and V is TRBV7-2; TRBD1 aligns across 7 bases. The germline V gene encodes CDR1 SGHTA and CDR2 FQGNSA. The CDR3 covers 12 residues. The V gene end was trimmed by 6 bases and the J gene end by 7 bases; junction bases not matched to a gene: 3. The DNA for the CDR3 is TGTGCCAGCAGAATACAGGGGAATGAGCAGTTCTTC. Translation: CASRIQGNEQFF.

This clonotype was observed at least ten times. The chain combines TRBV7-6 with TRBJ1-2; a possible D gene is TRBD1 (5 bases). V was cut by 1 base and J by 4 bases, with 10 bases left in between. The CDR3 has 14 amino acids. The germline V gene has CDR1 SGHVS and CDR2 FNYEAQ. The CDR3 reads CASSLGGSFYGYTF. The CDR3 DNA reads TGTGCCAGCAGCTTAGGGGGGAGTTTCTATGGCTACACCTTC.

This clonotype was detected only once. The chain links TRBV4-1 to TRBJ2-1, with 7 bases that match TRBD2. The CDR3 extends over 17 amino acids. The germline CDR1 and CDR2 sequences are MGHRA and YSYEKL. V shed 3 bases, J shed 4 bases, and the junction held 12 bases outside the gene matches. The CDR3 DNA is TGCGCCAGCAGCCATGTCTCGGGGGGAACCTTATACAATGAGCAGTTCTTC. Translated, it gives CASSHVSGGTLYNEQFF.

This clonotype has at least ten counts. This rearrangement joins TRBV20-1 to TRBJ2-5, with 10 bases matching TRBD2. The CDR3 length is 16 residues. V shed 1 base and J 3 bases; nucleotides not matched to a gene: 8. CDR1 and CDR2 from the germline V gene are DFQATT and SNEGSKA (reference sequence). DNA for the CDR3: TGCAGTGCTAGAGTTTCAGCGGGGGGGTCAAAAGAGACCCAGTACTTC. This translates into CSARVSAGGSKETQYF.

This chain joins TRBV4-1 and TRBJ2-1; 9 nucleotides match TRBD2. The CDR3 sequence is 18 residues long. Trimming took 0 bases from V and 2 from J; bases not matched to a gene: 8. Germline CDR1 reads MGHRA; CDR2 reads YSYEKL. This CDR3 is CASSQDQAGGPTYNEQFF. As DNA, the CDR3 is TGCGCCAGCAGCCAAGATCAAGCGGGAGGACCGACCTACAATGAGCAGTTCTTC.

This clonotype was picked up many times. V and J are TRBV12-3 or TRBV12-4 and TRBJ1-1; D might be TRBD1 (6 bases). The CDR3 spans 13 residues. The V end was cut by 7 bases, the J end by 1 base, with 10 bases between. CDR3 DNA: TGTGCCAGCAAAAGAGGGGGGAACACTGAAGCTTTCTTT. Encoded protein: CASKRGGNTEAFF.

This clonotype was seen a handful of times. The CDR3 region has the DNA TGTGCCAGCAGCCCCTTAGGGGGGACCTACTCCTACAATGAGCAGTTCTTC. Amino acid sequence: CASSPLGGTYSYNEQFF. The genes are TRBV7-9 and TRBJ2-1; TRBD1 or TRBD2 may be the D gene (6 bases each). The ends were cut back, 5 bases at V and 0 bases at J, with 17 bases in the middle. The CDR3 runs to 17 residues. CDR1 is SEHNR and CDR2 is FQNEAQ in the germline V gene (reference sequence).

Ten or more counts support this clonotype. V usage is TRBV28 and J usage is TRBJ2-5, with 7 bases aligning to TRBD1. The CDR3 loop spans 14 amino acids. Looked up from germline, CDR1 is MDHEN and CDR2 is SYDVKM. Trimming took 6 bases from V and 4 from J; bases not matched to a gene: 8. The CDR3 coding sequence is TGTGCCAGCAGGGAGACAGGGATTGGAGAGACCCAGTACTTC. Its protein product is CASRETGIGETQYF. The full variable domain, its missing parts supplied by reference TRBV28 and TRBJ2-5, is DVKVTQSSRYLVKRTGEKVFLECVQDMDHENMFWYRQDPGLGLRLIYFSYDVKMKEKGDIPEGYSVSREKKERFSLILESASTNQTSMYLCASRETGIGETQYFGPGTRLLVL.

The rearrangement uses TRBV28 and TRBJ2-7; a possible D gene is TRBD1 (5 bases). This CDR3 has 15 amino acids. Trimming cost V 2 bases and J 4 bases, with 15 bases left between them. Germline lookup yields CDR1 MDHEN and CDR2 SYDVKM. The CDR3 sequence: CASSLQGSGYYEQYF. In DNA form, the CDR3 reads TGTGCCAGCAGTTTACAGGGAAGTGGCTATTACGAGCAGTACTTC.

The sample holds many counts of this clonotype. The rearrangement uses TRBV20-1 and TRBJ1-3, with unresolved D. Germline values: CDR1 DFQATT, CDR2 SNEGSKA (reference sequence). This CDR3 comprises 12 residues. Trimming removed 0 bases from V and 7 bases from J, with 7 bases in between. Written as DNA, the CDR3 is TGCAGTGCTAGAGATGGTTTGAACACCATATATTTT. This codes for CSARDGLNTIYF.

This clonotype was picked up many times. This chain joins TRBV11-2 and TRBJ1-1; 9 bases agree with TRBD1. Germline assignment: CDR1 SGHAT and CDR2 FQNNGV. V lost 5 bases and J lost 4; bases outside the gene matches: 2. The CDR3 sequence is 13 residues long. CDR3 coding DNA: TGTGCCAGCAGCCCGGACAGGGGCACTGAAGCTTTCTTT. This sequence encodes CASSPDRGTEAFF.

This clonotype came up a few times. The chain couples TRBV20-1 to TRBJ2-1; D assignment may be TRBD1 or TRBD2 (6 bases each). Germline V gives CDR1 DFQATT, CDR2 SNEGSKA (reference sequence). Trimming removed 0 bases at V and 8 bases at J, with 17 bases between. The CDR3 has 15 residues. CDR3 residues: CSARDLRGRTDEQFF. The CDR3 bases are TGCAGTGCTAGAGATTTAAGGGGGAGGACTGATGAGCAGTTCTTC.

This clonotype was detected many times. V is TRBV29-1 and J is TRBJ1-2, with D uncertain. The germline V gene encodes CDR1 SQVTM and CDR2 ANQGSEA. V gave up 5 bases and J gave up 8 bases, with 15 bases separating them. This CDR3 is built from 12 residues. The chain's CDR3 is CSVLSDTPGYTF. The CDR3 DNA sequence: TGCAGCGTTTTGAGTGATACCCCCGGCTACACCTTC. Based on the CDR3 plus reference TRBV29-1 and TRBJ1-2, the full variable domain is SAVISQKPSRDICQRGTSLTIQCQVDSQVTMMFWYRQQPGQSLTLIATANQGSEATYESGFVIDKFPISRPNLTFSTLTVSNMSPEDSSIYLCSVLSDTPGYTFGSGTRLTVV.